This T cell receptor (beta chain) emerged from a study of control samples from healthy donors and cancer patients. Assay used: immunoSEQ multiplex PCR; TCRdb lists only in-frame clones, some missing. The table records over 150,000 clones, about 90% of them present only once. This clone appeared once. The CDR3 extends over 11 amino acids. Trimming shortened V by 5 bases and J by 7 bases, and 8 bases separated the two germline ends. Germline V gene lookup returns CDR1 MNHEY and CDR2 SMNVEV (reference sequence). This TCR derives from a woman aged 40 to 50 in good health. The rearrangement uses TRBV27 and TRBJ1-1; tentatively, D is TRBD1 (5 bases). Specimen: blood. The CDR3 DNA reads TGTGCCAGCAGTGTCGGGGGTGAAGCTTTCTTT. Translating it yields CASSVGGEAFF.